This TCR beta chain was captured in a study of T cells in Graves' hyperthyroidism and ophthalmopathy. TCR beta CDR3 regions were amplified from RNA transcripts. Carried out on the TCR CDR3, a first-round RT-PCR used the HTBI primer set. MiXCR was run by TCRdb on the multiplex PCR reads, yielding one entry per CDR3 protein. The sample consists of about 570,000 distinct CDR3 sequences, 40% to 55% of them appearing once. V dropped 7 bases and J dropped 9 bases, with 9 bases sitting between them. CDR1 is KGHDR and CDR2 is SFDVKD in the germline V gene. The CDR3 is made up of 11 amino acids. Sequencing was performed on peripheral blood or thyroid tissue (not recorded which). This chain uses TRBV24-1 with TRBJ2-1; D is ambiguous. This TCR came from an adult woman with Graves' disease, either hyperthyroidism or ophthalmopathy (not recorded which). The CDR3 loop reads CATRDASEQFF. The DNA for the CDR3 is TGTGCCACCAGGGACGCTAGTGAGCAGTTCTTC.